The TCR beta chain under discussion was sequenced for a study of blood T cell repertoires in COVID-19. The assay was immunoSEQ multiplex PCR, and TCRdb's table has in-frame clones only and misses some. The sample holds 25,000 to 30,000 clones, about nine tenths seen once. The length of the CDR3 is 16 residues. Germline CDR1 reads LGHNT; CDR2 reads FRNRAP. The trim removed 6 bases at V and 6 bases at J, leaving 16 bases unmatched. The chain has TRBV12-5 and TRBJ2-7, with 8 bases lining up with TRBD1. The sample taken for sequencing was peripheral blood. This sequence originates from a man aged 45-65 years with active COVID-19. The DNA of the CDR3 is TGTGCTAGTGGGTGGGGTTTAGAGGGACAGGCAATCGAGCAGTACTTC. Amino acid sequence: CASGWGLEGQAIEQYF. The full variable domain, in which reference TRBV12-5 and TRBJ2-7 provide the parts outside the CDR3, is DARVTQTPRHKVTEMGQEVTMRCQPILGHNTVFWYRQTMMQGLELLAYFRNRAPLDDSGMPKDRFSAEMPDATLATLKIQPSEPRDSAVYFCASGWGLEGQAIEQYFGPGTRLTVT.